The rows below give T cell receptor beta chains drawn from one sample of a study of OX40 agonist ivuxolimab in advanced cancers. Repertoires were generated with immunoSEQ multiplex PCR, while TCRdb's copy carries only in-frame clones and drops some. The table shows over 80,000 clones, with around 85% occurring only once. This sample comprised CD4+ or CD8+ T cells sorted from blood, obtained in a trial of the OX40 agonist ivuxolimab. These receptors came from an adult with an advanced solid tumor such as melanoma, head and neck, liver or kidney cancer. The conserved cysteine and the conserved F or W are not part of the CDR3 here.

CDR3 protein	V gene
ASSLGGRGREPQH	TRBV7-8
ASSTRSYNEQF	TRBV27
ASSQTQARGDYGYT	TRBV6-6
ASSLDGWNTGELF	TRBV7-8
ASRGAGVETQY	TRBV5-1
ASSLLRREDEQF	TRBV5-1
ASSPRNIARDSQAF	TRBV13
ASSQAGGDQPQH	TRBV4-2
ASSQVWDSNQPQH	TRBV4-2
ASSDRYEQY	TRBV7-2
ASSRAGPQDDEQF	TRBV4-2
ASSSGLAFHEQY	TRBV5-1
ASSPLVGLAGGGFNEQF	TRBV4-2
ASSFQAGTGGFKAF	TRBV11-2
ASSLLAAGGETQY	TRBV5-1
ASSPKSGSGNTIY	TRBV6-6
ASSRQENYGYT	TRBV27
ASSVKPAGQSSGNTIY	TRBV10-1
ASSLTTGTSRDTQY	TRBV7-2
ASSIGQGGGNTIY	TRBV19
AWSLPGTSGSNEQF	TRBV30
ASSERQRIQY	TRBV6-1
ASSPGTPETQY	TRBV7-9
ASSYPTGQGHGYT	TRBV6-5
ASSGPEAYQPQH	TRBV6-6
ASSLVGFLSGSPLH	TRBV28
ASSYSGGNTEAF	TRBV6-5
ASSYKGKEWNTIY	TRBV6-6
ASSPEKGSQY	TRBV5-8
ASSLFSFTDGQGYEQY	TRBV7-9
ASSFPGLAYNEQF	TRBV5-6
ASSESAGYTGELF	TRBV5-1
ASSYSGVYEQY	TRBV6-6
ASSLGGQPQH	TRBV11-3
ASRRTGQGVDTQY	TRBV5-1
ASSLVGVSEAF	TRBV27
ASSLDRSPYNEQF	TRBV19
ASSLNSGANEQF	TRBV7-3
ASSLAVRGTIY	TRBV7-8
ASTGQENTEAF	TRBV6-5
ASSPSSGSDTQY	TRBV7-3
AIRSSRGHEQY	TRBV10-3
ASSVYHNEQF	TRBV2
ASSDREPRRNEQF	TRBV6-1
ASSSSGTGSGANVLT	TRBV11-3